This T cell receptor (beta chain) was recovered during a study of neurological immune-mediated disorders. Notes on the study in general: The greatest degree of TCR clonal expansion was observed in HTLV-1-associated myelopathy, with the lowest in multiple sclerosis, below that of healthy controls. Private repertoires in all groups were suggested by the finding that expanded clones across subjects shared no CDR3 amino acid sequences.

The time point denotes: longitudinal time-point 1 (baseline). The study built unsorted libraries from 2 million PBMCs kept at -80 C. With 10-nucleotide random UMIs, 5'RACE was used to make the cDNA. One entry per CDR3 protein, called by TCRdb with MiXCR from the 5' RACE reads. The top ten hold 6.5% to 8% of the sample, which has tens of thousands of distinct CDR3 sequences, about 11% seen once. Many counts were recorded for this clonotype. Its antigen is still unknown. From germline, CDR1 is SGHVS and CDR2 FQNEAQ. With 0 bases clipped from V and 2 bases from J, the junction kept 5 bases outside the gene matches. This CDR3 has 16 residues.

The sample consisted of PBMCs. The chain has TRBV7-8 and TRBJ1-2, with 8 positions matching TRBD1. The receptor's source is a male donor with HTLV-1-associated myelopathy (HAM/TSP). The CDR3 spells CASSLASGGLNYGYTF. CDR3 bases: TGTGCCAGCAGCTTAGCGTCAGGGGGCCTCAACTATGGCTACACCTTC.